Given below is one TCR beta chain in context. The antigen remains unidentified. The same CDR3 arises from other DNA sequences in this sample as well. These data belong to a study of radiotherapy plus CTLA-4 blockade in lung cancer. The V gene's germline CDR1 is GTSNPN and CDR2 SVGIG (reference sequence). There are 10 residues in the CDR3. V was trimmed by 2 bases and J by 5 bases, leaving 1 base between them. Sequenced by immunoSEQ multiplex PCR; TCRdb stores in-frame clones only, minus some. The sample includes 45,000 to 55,000 clones, about 72% of them seen just once. Whole-study results and caveats: Response, reportedly, was best predicted by interferon-beta along with early blood T cell clone dynamics.

The V and J genes are TRBV30 and TRBJ1-3; D ambiguous. The sequencing here drew on peripheral blood, taken from a patient treated with radiotherapy plus ipilimumab. This clonotype was obtained from a human donor with non-small cell lung cancer who had stable disease on radiotherapy plus ipilimumab. The CDR3 spells CAWSRNTIYF. The CDR3 DNA is TGTGCCTGGAGTAGAAACACCATATATTTT.